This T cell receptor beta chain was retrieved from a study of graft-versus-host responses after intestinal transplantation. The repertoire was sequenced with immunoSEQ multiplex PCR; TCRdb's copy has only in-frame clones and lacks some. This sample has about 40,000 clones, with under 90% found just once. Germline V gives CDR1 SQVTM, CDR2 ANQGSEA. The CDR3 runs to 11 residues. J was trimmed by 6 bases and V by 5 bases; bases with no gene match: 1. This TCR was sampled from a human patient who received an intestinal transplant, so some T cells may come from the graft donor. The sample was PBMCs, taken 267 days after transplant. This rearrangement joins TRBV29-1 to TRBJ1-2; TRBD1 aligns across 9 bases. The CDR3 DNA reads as TGCAGCGTTAGACAGGGGGATGGCTACACCTTC. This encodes CSVRQGDGYTF.